The rows below give T cell receptor beta chains drawn from one sample of a study of control samples from healthy donors and cancer patients. The assay was immunoSEQ multiplex PCR, and TCRdb's table has in-frame clones only and misses some. The table shows around 59,000 clones, with 92% occurring only once. The material sequenced was PBMCs. The receptors derive from a man aged 40-50 years with colorectal cancer. Both conserved end residues are part of each CDR3. D genes are given only for firm matches. Some rows have no size entry. The others give once, few or many, or a class for an expanded clone.

J: TRBJ2-1
size: .
D: .
V: TRBV5-4
DNA: TGTGCCAGCAGCTTGGACTTTATAGGATCGGGGGCGCATGAGCAGTTCTTC
CDR3: CASSLDFIGSGAHEQFF

J: TRBJ2-3
size: few
D: .
V: TRBV9
DNA: TGTGCCAGCAGCGTAGGTAGACAGGGAGGAGATACGCAGTATTTT
CDR3: CASSVGRQGGDTQYF

J: TRBJ2-7
size: .
D: .
V: TRBV3-1/TRBV3-2
DNA: TGTGCCAGCAGCCAAGACAGGTTTTCAGGCGAGCAGTACTTC
CDR3: CASSQDRFSGEQYF

J: TRBJ2-1
size: .
D: TRBD2
V: TRBV4-1
DNA: TGCGCCAGCAGCCAAGTTATGAGCGGGGGGGCCTACAATGAGCAGTTCTTC
CDR3: CASSQVMSGGAYNEQFF

J: TRBJ1-2
size: once
D: TRBD1
V: TRBV29-1
DNA: TGCAGCGTAGAGGACAGGGGGCTTGGGGGCTACACCTTC
CDR3: CSVEDRGLGGYTF

J: TRBJ2-7
size: .
D: .
V: TRBV18
DNA: TGTGCCAGCTCACCAACAGGGACCTACGAGCAGTACTTC
CDR3: CASSPTGTYEQYF

J: TRBJ2-7
size: .
D: .
V: TRBV10-2
DNA: TGCGCCAGCAGACAAGAGGGCCTCCTTGGAGACGAGCAGTACTTC
CDR3: CASRQEGLLGDEQYF

J: TRBJ2-1
size: once
D: .
V: TRBV7-2
DNA: TGTGCCAGCAGCTTAGCGGGGGGGGCCTTCAATGAGCAGTTCTTC
CDR3: CASSLAGGAFNEQFF

J: TRBJ1-5
size: .
D: .
V: TRBV6-1
DNA: TGTGCCAGCAGTGCGGGGAGGGTTTCGGGCAATCAGCCCCAGCATTTT
CDR3: CASSAGRVSGNQPQHF

J: TRBJ2-7
size: .
D: .
V: TRBV5-1
DNA: TGCGCCAGCAGCTTAGGCGGGGACAGCTCCTACGAGCAGTACTTC
CDR3: CASSLGGDSSYEQYF